The 9 T cell receptor beta chains in this list originate from one sample, sequenced in a study of blood T cell repertoires in COVID-19. TCRdb keeps only in-frame clones here, not all; method: immunoSEQ multiplex PCR. The sample has 150,000 to 200,000 clones, 60% to 85% seen once; the top ten hold around 15%. The sequenced material came from peripheral blood. Receptors originate from a man in his 60s with active or convalescent COVID-19.

The chain has TRBV11-3 and TRBJ2-2, with a possible D match to TRBD2 (5 bases). Germline loops: CDR1 SGHNT, CDR2 YENEEA. Trimming removed 2 bases from V and 6 bases from J, with 7 bases in between. This CDR3 comprises 13 residues. This CDR3 is CASSLRGSGELFF. The CDR3, as DNA: TGTGCCAGCAGCTTACGGGGTTCCGGGGAGCTGTTTTTT.

The CDR3 reads CASSDGATNEKLFF. The CDR3 DNA sequence: TGTGCCAGCAGTGATGGAGCAACTAATGAAAAACTGTTTTTT. The V call is TRBV6-1, the J call TRBJ1-4; D is unresolved. Germline-derived CDR1 and CDR2 are MNHNS and SASEGT. The V gene lost 3 bases and the J gene lost 0 bases, with 5 bases spanning the gap. The CDR3 covers 14 residues.

The chain is built from TRBV6-4 and TRBJ2-7; 11 bases line up with TRBD1. The CDR3 loop spans 13 amino acids. J was trimmed by 4 bases and V by 6 bases; bases with no gene match: 2. The germline V gene encodes CDR1 MRHNA and CDR2 SNTAGT. CDR3 sequence: CASSRDRGYEQYF. The DNA of the CDR3 is TGTGCCAGCAGCCGGGACAGGGGGTACGAGCAGTACTTC.

The rearrangement uses TRBV19 and TRBJ1-2, with 7 bases identical to TRBD1. Germline V gene lookup returns CDR1 LNHDA and CDR2 SQIVND (reference sequence). V shed 5 bases, J shed 0 bases, and the junction held 9 bases outside the gene matches. The length of the CDR3 is 16 residues. In nucleotides, the CDR3 is TGTGCCAGTAGTCCGGGACAGAGGCAGTCTAACTATGGCTACACCTTC. It specifies CASSPGQRQSNYGYTF.

The genes are TRBV5-5 and TRBJ2-5; perhaps TRBD2 as D (5 bases). Germline V CDR1 and CDR2: SGHKS, YYEKEE (reference sequence). V gave up 0 bases and J gave up 1 base, with 13 bases separating them. This CDR3 has 16 amino acids. The CDR3 reads CASSLARLAGQETQYF. In DNA form, the CDR3 reads TGTGCCAGCAGCTTGGCCAGGCTAGCAGGCCAAGAGACCCAGTACTTC.

The V call is TRBV19, the J call TRBJ1-1; the D gene is possibly TRBD1 (5 bases). Germline V gene data show CDR1 as LNHDA and CDR2 as SQIVND (reference sequence). This CDR3 is built from 15 residues. The germline V and J ends were trimmed by 5 bases and 2 bases, with 15 bases remaining between them. The CDR3 is CASSLHRQKNTEAFF. As DNA, the CDR3 is TGTGCCAGTAGTCTTCACCGACAGAAAAACACTGAAGCTTTCTTT.

The chain uses TRBV27 and TRBJ2-5, with 10 bases lining up with TRBD2. CDR3 length: 17 amino acids. V trimming: 2 bases; J trimming: 2 bases; junction bases outside the gene matches: 8. Germline V lookup: CDR1 MNHEY, CDR2 SMNVEV (reference sequence). The CDR3 DNA reads TGTGCCAGCAGTTTAGGGGTCGGGACTAGCGTACAAGAGACCCAGTACTTC. Residues: CASSLGVGTSVQETQYF.

The chain recombines TRBV15 with TRBJ2-5, with TRBD1 as a possible D gene (6 bases). Germline lookup yields CDR1 LNHNV and CDR2 YYDKDF (reference sequence). The CDR3 is 15 residues long. The germline V and J ends were trimmed by 1 base and 2 bases, with 11 bases remaining between them. Here the CDR3 reads CATSRGDTIQETQYF. The CDR3 DNA follows: TGTGCCACCAGCAGAGGGGACACGATTCAAGAGACCCAGTACTTC.

The genes are TRBV11-2 and TRBJ2-5; the D gene is possibly TRBD2 (5 bases). CDR3 length: 14 residues. The germline V gene has CDR1 SGHAT and CDR2 FQNNGV. Trimming took 3 bases from V and 1 from J, leaving 9 bases between them. The CDR3 bases are TGTGCCAGCAGCTTCAGCGGAGGCCAAGAGACCCAGTACTTC. It translates to CASSFSGGQETQYF.